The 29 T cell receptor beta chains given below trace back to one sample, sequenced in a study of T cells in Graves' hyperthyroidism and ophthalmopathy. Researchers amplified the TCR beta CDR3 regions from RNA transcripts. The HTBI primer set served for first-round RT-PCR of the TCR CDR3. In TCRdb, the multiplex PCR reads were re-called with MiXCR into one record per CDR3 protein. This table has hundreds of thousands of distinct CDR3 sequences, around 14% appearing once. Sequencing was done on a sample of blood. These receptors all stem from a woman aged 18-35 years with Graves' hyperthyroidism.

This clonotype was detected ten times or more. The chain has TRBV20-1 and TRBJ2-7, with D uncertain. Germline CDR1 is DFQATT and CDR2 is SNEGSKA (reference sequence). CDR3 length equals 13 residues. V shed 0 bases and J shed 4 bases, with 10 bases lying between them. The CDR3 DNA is TGCAGTGCTAGAGATTTTCGAGTTTACGAGCAGTACTTC. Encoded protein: CSARDFRVYEQYF.

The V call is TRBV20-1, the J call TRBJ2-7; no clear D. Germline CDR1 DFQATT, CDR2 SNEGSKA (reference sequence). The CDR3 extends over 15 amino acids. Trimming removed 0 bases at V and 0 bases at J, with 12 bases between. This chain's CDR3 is CSARDPFQSSYEQYF. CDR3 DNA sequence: TGCAGTGCTAGAGATCCGTTTCAGAGCTCCTACGAGCAGTACTTC.

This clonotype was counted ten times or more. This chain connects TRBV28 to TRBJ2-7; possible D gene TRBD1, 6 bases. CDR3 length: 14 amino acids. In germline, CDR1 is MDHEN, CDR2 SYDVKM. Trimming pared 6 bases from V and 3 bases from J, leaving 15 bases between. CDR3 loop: CASRSRTGNYEQYF. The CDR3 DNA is TGTGCCAGCAGGTCCAGAACAGGGAACTACGAGCAGTACTTC.

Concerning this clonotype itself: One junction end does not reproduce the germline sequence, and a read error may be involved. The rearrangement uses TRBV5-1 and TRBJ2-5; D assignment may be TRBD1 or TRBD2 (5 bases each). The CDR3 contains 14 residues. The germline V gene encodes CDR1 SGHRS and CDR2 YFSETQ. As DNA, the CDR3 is TGCGCCAGCAGCCCCCTTTTTGGGGGAGAGACCCGGTACTTC. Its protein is CASSPLFGGETRYF.

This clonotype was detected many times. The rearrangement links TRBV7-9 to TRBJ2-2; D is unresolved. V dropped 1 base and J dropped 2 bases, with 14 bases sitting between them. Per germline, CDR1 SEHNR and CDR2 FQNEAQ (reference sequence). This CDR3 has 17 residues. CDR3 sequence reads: CASSLDSRQSNTGELFF. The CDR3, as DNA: TGTGCCAGCAGCTTAGATTCGAGGCAATCAAACACCGGGGAGCTGTTTTTT. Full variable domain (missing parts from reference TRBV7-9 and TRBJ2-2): DTGVSQNPRHKITKRGQNVTFRCDPISEHNRLYWYRQTLGQGPEFLTYFQNEAQLEKSRLLSDRFSAERPKGSFSTLEIQRTEQGDSAMYLCASSLDSRQSNTGELFFGEGSRLTVL.

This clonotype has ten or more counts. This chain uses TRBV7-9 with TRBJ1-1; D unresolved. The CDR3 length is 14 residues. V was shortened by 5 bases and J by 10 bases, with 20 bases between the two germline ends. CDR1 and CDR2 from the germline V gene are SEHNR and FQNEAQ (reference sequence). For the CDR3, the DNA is TGTGCCAGCAGCCACGGTGGTTCTAGGAGTTCAGCTTTCTTT. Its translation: CASSHGGSRSSAFF.

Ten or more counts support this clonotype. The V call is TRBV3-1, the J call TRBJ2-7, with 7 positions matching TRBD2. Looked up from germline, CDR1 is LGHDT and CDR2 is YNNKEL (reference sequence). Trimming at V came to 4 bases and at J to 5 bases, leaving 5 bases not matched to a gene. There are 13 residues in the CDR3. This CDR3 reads CASSLTSYNEQYF. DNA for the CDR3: TGTGCCAGCAGCCTGACTAGCTACAACGAGCAGTACTTC.

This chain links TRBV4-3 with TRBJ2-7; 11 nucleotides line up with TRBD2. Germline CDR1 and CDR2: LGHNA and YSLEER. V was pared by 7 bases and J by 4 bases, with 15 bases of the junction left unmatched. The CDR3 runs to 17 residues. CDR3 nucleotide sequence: TGCGCCAGCAACCCTAGTTATAGCGGGAGGGCCTTTTACGAGCAGTACTTC. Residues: CASNPSYSGRAFYEQYF.

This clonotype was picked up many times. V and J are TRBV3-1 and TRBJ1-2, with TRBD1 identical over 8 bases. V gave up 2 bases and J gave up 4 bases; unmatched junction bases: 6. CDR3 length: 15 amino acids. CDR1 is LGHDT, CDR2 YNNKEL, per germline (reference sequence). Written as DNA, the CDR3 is TGTGCCAGCAGCCAAACCAGGGGGCGCGGCTATGGCTACACCTTC. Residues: CASSQTRGRGYGYTF.

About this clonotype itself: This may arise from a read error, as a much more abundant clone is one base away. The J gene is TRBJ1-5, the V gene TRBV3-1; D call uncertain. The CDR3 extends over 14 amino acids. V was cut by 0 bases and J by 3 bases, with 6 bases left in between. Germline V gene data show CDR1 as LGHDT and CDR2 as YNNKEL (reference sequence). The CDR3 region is CASSQDLNNQPQHF. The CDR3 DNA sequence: TGTGCCAGCAGCCAAGACCTAAACAATCAGCCCCAGCATTTT.

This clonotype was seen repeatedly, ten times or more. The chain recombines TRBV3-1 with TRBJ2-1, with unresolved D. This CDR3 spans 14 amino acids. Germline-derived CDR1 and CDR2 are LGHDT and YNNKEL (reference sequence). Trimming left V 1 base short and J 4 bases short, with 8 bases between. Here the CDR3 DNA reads TGTGCCAGCAGCCAAGTAGAAGATTACAATGAGCAGTTCTTC. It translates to CASSQVEDYNEQFF.

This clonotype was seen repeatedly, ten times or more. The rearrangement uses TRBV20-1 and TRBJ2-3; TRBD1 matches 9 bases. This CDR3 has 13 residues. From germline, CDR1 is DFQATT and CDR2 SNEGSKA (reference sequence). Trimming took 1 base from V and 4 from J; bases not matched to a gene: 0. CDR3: CSARGTGADTQYF. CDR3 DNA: TGCAGTGCTAGAGGGACAGGGGCAGATACGCAGTATTTT.

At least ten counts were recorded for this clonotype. The CDR3 bases are TGTGCCAGCAGCTCCCCCTCAAGATCTAGCGGGGGCTCAATAGCAGATACGCAGTATTTT. The encoded protein is CASSSPSRSSGGSIADTQYF. The V call is TRBV7-3, the J call TRBJ2-3; 10 nucleotides line up with TRBD2. Germline-derived CDR1 and CDR2 are SGHTA and FQGTGA. The CDR3 runs to 20 residues. V shed 4 bases and J 4 bases; nucleotides not matched to a gene: 20.

In DNA form, the CDR3 reads TGCAGTGCTAAACTAGCGGGAACCCCGGGGGAGACCCAGTACTTC. Encoded protein: CSAKLAGTPGETQYF. This chain links TRBV20-1 with TRBJ2-5, with 10 bases fitting TRBD2. This CDR3 is built from 15 residues. The V gene end was trimmed by 4 bases and the J gene end by 5 bases; junction bases not matched to a gene: 10. Per germline, CDR1 DFQATT and CDR2 SNEGSKA (reference sequence).

The DNA for the CDR3 is TGTGCCATCAGTAATACAGGGGCCTCCTACAATGAGCAGTTCTTC. This translates into CAISNTGASYNEQFF. The rearrangement joins TRBV10-3 to TRBJ2-1, with 7 bases fitting TRBD1. Germline CDR1 and CDR2: ENHRY and SYGVKD. Losses at the gene ends were 5 bases for V and 0 bases for J; bases not matched to a gene: 4. The CDR3 is 15 amino acids.

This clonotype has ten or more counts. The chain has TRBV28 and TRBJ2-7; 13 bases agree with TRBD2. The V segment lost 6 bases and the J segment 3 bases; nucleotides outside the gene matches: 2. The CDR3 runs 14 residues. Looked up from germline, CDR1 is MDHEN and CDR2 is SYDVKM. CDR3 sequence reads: CASSRLAGGYEQYF. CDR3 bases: TGTGCCAGCAGCCGACTAGCGGGGGGCTACGAGCAGTACTTC.

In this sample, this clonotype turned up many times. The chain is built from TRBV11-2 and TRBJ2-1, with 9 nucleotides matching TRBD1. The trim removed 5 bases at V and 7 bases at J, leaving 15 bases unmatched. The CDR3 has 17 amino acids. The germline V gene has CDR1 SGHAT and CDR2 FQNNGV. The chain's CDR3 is CASSTQQGARLQNEQFF. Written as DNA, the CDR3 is TGTGCCAGCAGCACCCAACAGGGGGCAAGGCTACAGAATGAGCAGTTCTTC.

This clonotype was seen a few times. CDR3 bases: TGCAGTGCTAGACCGGGCGTGGGGGTGAACACTGAAGCTTTCTTT. Amino acid sequence: CSARPGVGVNTEAFF. This chain connects TRBV20-1 to TRBJ1-1, with TRBD1 as a possible D gene (5 bases). CDR1 is DFQATT and CDR2 is SNEGSKA in the germline V gene (reference sequence). Trimming pared 2 bases from V and 0 bases from J, leaving 13 bases between. The CDR3 extends over 15 amino acids.

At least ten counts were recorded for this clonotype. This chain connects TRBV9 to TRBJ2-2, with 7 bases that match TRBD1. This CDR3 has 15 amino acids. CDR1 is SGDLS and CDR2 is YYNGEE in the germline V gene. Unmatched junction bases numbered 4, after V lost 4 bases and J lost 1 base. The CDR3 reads CASSSRTGNTGELFF. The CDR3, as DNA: TGTGCCAGCAGCTCTCGGACAGGGAACACCGGGGAGCTGTTTTTT.

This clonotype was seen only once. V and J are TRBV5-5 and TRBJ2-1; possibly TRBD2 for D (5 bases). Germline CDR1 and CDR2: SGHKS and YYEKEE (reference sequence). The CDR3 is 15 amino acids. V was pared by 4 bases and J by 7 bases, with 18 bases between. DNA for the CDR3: TGTGCCAGCAGCCGTCACTCCGGGATAAAGAATGAGCAGTTCTTC. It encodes CASSRHSGIKNEQFF. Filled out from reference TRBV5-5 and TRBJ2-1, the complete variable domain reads DAGVTQSPTHLIKTRGQQVTLRCSPISGHKSVSWYQQVLGQGPQFIFQYYEKEERGRGNFPDRFSARQFPNYSSELNVNALLLGDSALYLCASSRHSGIKNEQFFGPGTRLTVL.

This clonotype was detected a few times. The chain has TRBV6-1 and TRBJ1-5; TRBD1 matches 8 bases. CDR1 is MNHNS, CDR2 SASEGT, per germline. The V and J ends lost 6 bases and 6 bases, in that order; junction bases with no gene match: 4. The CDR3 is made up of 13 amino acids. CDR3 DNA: TGTGCCAGCAGAATCGACAGGGGTCAGCCCCAGCATTTT. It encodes CASRIDRGQPQHF.

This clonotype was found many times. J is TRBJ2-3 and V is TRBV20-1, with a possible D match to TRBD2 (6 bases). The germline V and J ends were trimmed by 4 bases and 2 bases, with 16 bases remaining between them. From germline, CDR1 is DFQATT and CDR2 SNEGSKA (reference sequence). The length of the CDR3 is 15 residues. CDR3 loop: CSATPLAGLTDTQYF. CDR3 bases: TGCAGTGCTACCCCACTGGCGGGGCTCACAGATACGCAGTATTTT.

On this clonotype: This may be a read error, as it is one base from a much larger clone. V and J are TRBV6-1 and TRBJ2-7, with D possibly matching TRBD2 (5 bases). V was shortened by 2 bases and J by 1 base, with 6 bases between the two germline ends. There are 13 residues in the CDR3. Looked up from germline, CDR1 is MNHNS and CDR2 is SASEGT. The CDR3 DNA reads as TGTGCCAGCAGTGAACGGGGTTCCTACGAGCAGTACTTC. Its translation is CASSERGSYEQYF.

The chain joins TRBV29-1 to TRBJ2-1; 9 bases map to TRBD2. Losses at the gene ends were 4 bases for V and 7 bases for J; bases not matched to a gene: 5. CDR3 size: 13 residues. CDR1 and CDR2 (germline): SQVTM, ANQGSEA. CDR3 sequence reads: CSVVVAGVNEQFF. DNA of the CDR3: TGCAGCGTTGTAGTAGCGGGAGTGAATGAGCAGTTCTTC.

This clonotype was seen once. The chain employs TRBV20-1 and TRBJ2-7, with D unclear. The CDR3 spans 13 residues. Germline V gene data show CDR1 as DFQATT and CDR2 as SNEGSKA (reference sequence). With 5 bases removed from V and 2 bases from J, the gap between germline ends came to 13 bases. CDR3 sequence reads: CSALNTDAYEQYF. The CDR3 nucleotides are TGCAGTGCTCTGAACACGGACGCCTACGAGCAGTACTTC.

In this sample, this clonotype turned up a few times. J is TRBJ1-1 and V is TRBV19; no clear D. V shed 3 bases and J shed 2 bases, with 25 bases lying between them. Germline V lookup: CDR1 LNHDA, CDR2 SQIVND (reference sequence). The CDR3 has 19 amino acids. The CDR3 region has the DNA TGTGCCAGTAGTATTCTCCCAACTCTAGGGAGAATACCAAACACTGAAGCTTTCTTT. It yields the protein CASSILPTLGRIPNTEAFF.

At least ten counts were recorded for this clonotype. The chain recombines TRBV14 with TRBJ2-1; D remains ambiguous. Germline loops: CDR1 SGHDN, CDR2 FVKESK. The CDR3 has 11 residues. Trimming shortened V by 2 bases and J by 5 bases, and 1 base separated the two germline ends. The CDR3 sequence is CASSQHNEQFF. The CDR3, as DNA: TGTGCCAGCAGCCAACACAATGAGCAGTTCTTC.

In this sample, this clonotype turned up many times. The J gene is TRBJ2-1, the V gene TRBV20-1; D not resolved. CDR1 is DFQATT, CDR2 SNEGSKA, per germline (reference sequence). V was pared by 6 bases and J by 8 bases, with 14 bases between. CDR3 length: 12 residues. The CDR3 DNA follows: TGCAGTGCGGCTAAATTCTGGGATGAGCAGTTCTTC. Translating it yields CSAAKFWDEQFF.

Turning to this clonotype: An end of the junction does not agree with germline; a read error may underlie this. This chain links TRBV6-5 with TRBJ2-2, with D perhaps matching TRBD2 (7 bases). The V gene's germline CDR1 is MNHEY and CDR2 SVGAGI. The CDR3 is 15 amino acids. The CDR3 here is CASTYGGPGTGELFF. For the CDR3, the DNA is TGTGCCAGCACTTACGGGGGGCCGGGCACCGGGGAGCTGTTTTTT.